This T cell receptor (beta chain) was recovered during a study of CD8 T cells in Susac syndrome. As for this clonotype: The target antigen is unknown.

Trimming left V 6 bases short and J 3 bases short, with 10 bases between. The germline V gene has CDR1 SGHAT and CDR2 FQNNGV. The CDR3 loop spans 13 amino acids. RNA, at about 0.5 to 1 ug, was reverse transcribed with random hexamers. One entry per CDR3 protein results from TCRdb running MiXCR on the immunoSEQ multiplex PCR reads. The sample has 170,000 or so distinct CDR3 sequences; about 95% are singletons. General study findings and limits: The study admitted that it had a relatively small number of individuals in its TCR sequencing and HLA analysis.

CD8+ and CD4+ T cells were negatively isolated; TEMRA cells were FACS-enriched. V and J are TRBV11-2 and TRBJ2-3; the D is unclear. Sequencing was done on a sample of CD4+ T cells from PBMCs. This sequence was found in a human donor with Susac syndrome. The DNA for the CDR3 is TGTGCCAGCAGGGGCTTGGCGACAGATACGCAGTATTTT. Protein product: CASRGLATDTQYF.